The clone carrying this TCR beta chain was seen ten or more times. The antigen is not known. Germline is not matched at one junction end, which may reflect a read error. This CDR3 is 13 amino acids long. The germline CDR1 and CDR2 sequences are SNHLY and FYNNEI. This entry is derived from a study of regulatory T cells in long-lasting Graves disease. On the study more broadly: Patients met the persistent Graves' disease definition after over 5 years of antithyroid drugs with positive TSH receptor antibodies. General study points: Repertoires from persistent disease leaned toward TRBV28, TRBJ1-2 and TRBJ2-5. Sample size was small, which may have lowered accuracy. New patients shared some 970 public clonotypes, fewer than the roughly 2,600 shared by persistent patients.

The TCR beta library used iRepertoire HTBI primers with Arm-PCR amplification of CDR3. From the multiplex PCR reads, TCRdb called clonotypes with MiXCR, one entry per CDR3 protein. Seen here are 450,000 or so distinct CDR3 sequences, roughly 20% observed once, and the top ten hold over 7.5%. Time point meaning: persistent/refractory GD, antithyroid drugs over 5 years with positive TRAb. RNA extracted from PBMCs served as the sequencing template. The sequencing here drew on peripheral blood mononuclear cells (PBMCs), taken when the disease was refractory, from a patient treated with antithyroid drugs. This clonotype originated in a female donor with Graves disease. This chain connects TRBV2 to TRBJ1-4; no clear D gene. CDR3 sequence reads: CASREDMGEKLFF. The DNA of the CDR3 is TGTGCCAGCAGGGAAGATATGGGTGAAAAACTGTTTTTT.